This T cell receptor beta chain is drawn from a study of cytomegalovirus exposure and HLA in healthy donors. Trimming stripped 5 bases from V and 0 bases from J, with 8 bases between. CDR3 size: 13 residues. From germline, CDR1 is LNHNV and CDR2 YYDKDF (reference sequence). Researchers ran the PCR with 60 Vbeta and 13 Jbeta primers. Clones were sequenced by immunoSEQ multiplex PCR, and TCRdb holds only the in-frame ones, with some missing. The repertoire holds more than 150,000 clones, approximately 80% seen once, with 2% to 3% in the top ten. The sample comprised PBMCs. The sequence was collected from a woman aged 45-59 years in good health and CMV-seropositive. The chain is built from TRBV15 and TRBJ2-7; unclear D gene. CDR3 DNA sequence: TGTGCCACCAGCGGCTCAATCTCCTACGAGCAGTACTTC. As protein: CATSGSISYEQYF.